The sequence of this T cell receptor (beta chain) was determined in a study of identical twins. Trimming shortened V by 1 base and J by 4 bases, and 7 bases separated the two germline ends. The germline CDR1 and CDR2 sequences are DFQATT and SNEGSKA (reference sequence). The CDR3 is 12 amino acids. From the 5' RACE reads, TCRdb called clonotypes with MiXCR, one entry per CDR3 protein. The table lists 420,000 or so distinct CDR3 sequences, approximately 17% of them singletons. This clonotype was observed a handful of times. The source material was naive T cells sorted from blood. The V and J genes are TRBV20-1 and TRBJ2-5; possibly TRBD1 or TRBD2 for D (5 bases each). The receptor comes from a man aged 45-65 years in good health. The DNA for the CDR3 is TGCAGTGCTAGAGTGGGGGTAGAGACCCAGTACTTC. Amino acids: CSARVGVETQYF.